One and the same sample provided the 15 T cell receptor beta chains below, sequenced in a study of siplizumab effects on memory and regulatory T cells. The protocol was immunoSEQ multiplex PCR, while the TCRdb copy is restricted to in-frame clones and leaves out a portion. In the table there are 75,000 to 100,000 clones, just under 95% of which are singletons. Sequencing was performed on non-Treg CD4+ T cells sorted from blood. Receptor source: a human donor in good health.

This chain links TRBV6-5 with TRBJ2-3; D may correspond to TRBD1 or TRBD2 (7 bases each). This CDR3 has 15 residues. The V gene lost 4 bases and the J gene lost 10 bases, with 21 bases spanning the gap. The germline V gene has CDR1 MNHEY and CDR2 SVGAGI. The DNA for the CDR3 is TGTGCCAGCAGTTCCTCCACAGGGGCGGGGGCTTCGCAGTATTTT. Amino acid sequence: CASSSSTGAGASQYF.

The chain carries TRBV15 and TRBJ2-3; possibly TRBD1 or TRBD2 for D (5 bases each). Per the germline V gene, CDR1 is LNHNV and CDR2 is YYDKDF (reference sequence). V dropped 5 bases and J dropped 14 bases, with 17 bases sitting between them. CDR3 length: 12 amino acids. The CDR3 DNA reads as TGTGCCACCAGCCCTGGGGGTGAAATAAGGTATTTT. Residues: CATSPGGEIRYF.

This sequence joins TRBV6-4 and TRBJ2-1; TRBD2 agrees at 8 bases. Germline V gives CDR1 MRHNA, CDR2 SNTAGT. Unmatched junction bases numbered 10, after V lost 2 bases and J lost 10 bases. CDR3 length equals 15 residues. The CDR3 bases are TGTGCCAGCAGTGACAAGGGGTTAGCGGGAAGCGAGCAGTTCTTC. Its translation: CASSDKGLAGSEQFF.

J is TRBJ2-5 and V is TRBV28; D is possibly TRBD1 (5 bases). The CDR3 covers 14 residues. Germline V gives CDR1 MDHEN, CDR2 SYDVKM. V shed 5 bases and J shed 6 bases, with 16 bases lying between them. This CDR3 reads CASSQQASKQTQYF. For the CDR3, the DNA is TGTGCCAGCAGTCAACAGGCTTCCAAGCAGACCCAGTACTTC.

The CDR3 coding sequence is TGTGCCAGCAGTCCCAGGTCGGCACGCTCCTACGAGCAGTACTTC. It encodes CASSPRSARSYEQYF. V is TRBV6-5 and J is TRBJ2-7; D remains unclear. This CDR3 is 15 amino acids long. The V gene's germline CDR1 is MNHEY and CDR2 SVGAGI. With 5 bases removed from V and 0 bases from J, the gap between germline ends came to 14 bases.

The chain recombines TRBV6-6 with TRBJ1-4; TRBD1 aligns across 10 bases. Germline-derived CDR1 and CDR2 are MNHNY and SVGAGI (reference sequence). The CDR3 runs 15 residues. J was trimmed by 3 bases and V by 4 bases; bases with no gene match: 2. CDR3 bases: TGTGCCAGCAGTTTAGGACAGGGGGCTAATGAAAAACTGTTTTTT. Translation: CASSLGQGANEKLFF.

The gene calls are TRBV19 and TRBJ1-1; no definite D call. V was trimmed by 4 bases and J by 4 bases, leaving 13 bases between them. The CDR3 length is 14 residues. Germline V gives CDR1 LNHDA, CDR2 SQIVND (reference sequence). In DNA form, the CDR3 reads TGTGCCAGTAGTACCGATGTATGGGGCACTGAAGCTTTCTTT. Translated: CASSTDVWGTEAFF.

This clone was recorded only once. V gene TRBV5-1 combines with J gene TRBJ1-1; 7 bases agree with TRBD1. Germline V gene lookup returns CDR1 SGHRS and CDR2 YFSETQ. This CDR3 has 14 residues. The V gene end was trimmed by 3 bases and the J gene end by 7 bases; junction bases not matched to a gene: 9. The DNA for the CDR3 is TGCGCCAGCAGCTCAGAGGGGGACAGAGATGAAGCTTTCTTT. It codes for CASSSEGDRDEAFF.

This clone has a single count. The V gene is TRBV10-3, the J gene TRBJ2-7; D ambiguous. This CDR3 has 13 amino acids. CDR1 is ENHRY, CDR2 SYGVKD, per germline. V was trimmed by 2 bases and J by 2 bases, leaving 7 bases between them. The CDR3 DNA follows: TGTGCCATCAGTGAGGGCAGTACCTACGAGCAGTACTTC. Translating it yields CAISEGSTYEQYF.

V gene TRBV28 combines with J gene TRBJ2-4; 8 nucleotides agree with TRBD2. The CDR3 runs 15 residues. The germline CDR1 and CDR2 sequences are MDHEN and SYDVKM. With 10 bases clipped from V and 2 bases from J, the junction kept 10 bases outside the gene matches. This CDR3 is CATTPGGGSKNIQYF. Here the CDR3 DNA reads TGTGCCACCACTCCCGGGGGGGGGTCCAAAAACATTCAGTACTTC.

The chain combines TRBV21-1 with TRBJ2-7; TRBD2 is the table's D call, not checked against the DNA. TRBV21-1 is deemed a pseudogene. The length of the CDR3 is 17 residues. CDR3: CASSMQEGGRADYEQYF. The CDR3 DNA follows: TGTGCCAGCAGCATGCAAGAGGGGGGGAGGGCGGACTACGAGCAGTACTTC.

This chain connects TRBV7-3 to TRBJ2-3, with D possibly being TRBD1 or TRBD2 (5 bases each). Germline CDR1 SGHTA, CDR2 FQGTGA. The CDR3 has 16 residues. The germline V and J ends were trimmed by 1 base and 6 bases, with 17 bases remaining between them. CDR3 bases: TGTGCCAGCAGCTTAAGCTTCGGGAAGGGGCCGGATACGCAGTATTTT. Its translation is CASSLSFGKGPDTQYF.

The chain has TRBV6-6 and TRBJ2-7, with 8 bases fitting TRBD1. The CDR3 is 15 amino acids. Germline CDR1 reads MNHNY; CDR2 reads SVGAGI (reference sequence). Germline trimming cut 5 bases from V and 3 bases from J; bases unmatched to any gene: 9. The CDR3 is CASSGPGQGFYEQYF. Written as DNA, the CDR3 is TGTGCCAGCAGTGGGCCCGGACAGGGATTCTACGAGCAGTACTTC.

This clone was observed a handful of times. This rearrangement joins TRBV5-4 to TRBJ2-5; D perhaps matches TRBD2 (7 bases). Germline V gene lookup returns CDR1 SGHNT and CDR2 YYREEE (reference sequence). With 4 bases removed from V and 4 bases from J, the gap between germline ends came to 20 bases. The length of the CDR3 is 16 residues. DNA of the CDR3: TGTGCCAGCAGCAATAAACGGGGGAGGGGGTTAGAGACCCAGTACTTC. Amino acid sequence: CASSNKRGRGLETQYF.

V and J are TRBV7-6 and TRBJ1-4; no clear D gene. CDR1 and CDR2 (germline): SGHVS, FNYEAQ. This CDR3 contains 16 residues. V was clipped by 4 bases and J by 5 bases, with 17 bases between them. The CDR3 sequence: CASSSQTLLKNEKLFF. CDR3 nucleotide sequence: TGTGCCAGCAGCTCACAGACCCTTCTAAAGAATGAAAAACTGTTTTTT. Drawing the rest from reference TRBV7-6 and TRBJ1-4, the complete variable domain is GAGVSQSPRYKVTKRGQDVALRCDPISGHVSLYWYRQALGQGPEFLTYFNYEAQQDKSGLPNDRFSAERPEGSISTLTIQRTEQRDSAMYRCASSSQTLLKNEKLFFGSGTQLSVL.